A single T cell receptor (beta chain) is shown here with its context. The antigen is unknown. TCR alpha and TCR beta cDNA libraries with sample barcodes and UMIs came from 5'RACE using constant-segment primers. TCRdb called the 5' RACE reads again in MiXCR, with one record for every CDR3 protein. The sample shows 89,000 or so distinct CDR3 sequences, about 13% of them seen only once. This sample is part of a study of T-cell memory formation after mild COVID-19. About the study: The two donors had largely donor-specific TCR clusters.

Trimming took 6 bases from V and 5 from J; bases not matched to a gene: 14. This CDR3 region has 16 residues. Germline V gene data show CDR1 as MNHEY and CDR2 as SMNVEV (reference sequence). Whole-study findings and limits: Clones that contracted clustered mainly in CM and EM if CD4+ and in EMRA if CD8+. Clones that contracted from day 15 to 85 had balanced CD4/CD8; later expanders were CD4+ biased.

The receptor's source is a man aged 18 to 30 who had mild COVID-19 (a few samples of this study predate the infection). Cell type and time point are not known. Sequenced: PBMCs or a T cell subset sorted from them (not recorded which). The genes are TRBV27 and TRBJ2-7, with 9 bases that match TRBD2. The CDR3 region has the DNA TGTGCCAGCAGATTTAGCGGGGGTTACACAAACCACGAGCAGTACTTC. Translation: CASRFSGGYTNHEQYF.